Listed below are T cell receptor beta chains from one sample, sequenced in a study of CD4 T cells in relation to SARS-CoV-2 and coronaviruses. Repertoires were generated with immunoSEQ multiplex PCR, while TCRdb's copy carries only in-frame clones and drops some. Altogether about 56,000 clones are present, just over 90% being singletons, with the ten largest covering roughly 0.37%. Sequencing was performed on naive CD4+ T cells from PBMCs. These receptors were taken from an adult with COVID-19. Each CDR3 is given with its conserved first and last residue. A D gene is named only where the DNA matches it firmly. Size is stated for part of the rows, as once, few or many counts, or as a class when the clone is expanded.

cdr3_nt: TGTGCCAGCAGTTACTCCCCGGGATATGGTGGAAACACCATATATTTT
cdr3_aa: CASSYSPGYGGNTIYF
d_call: NA
j_call: TRBJ1-3
clone_size: NA
v_call: TRBV6-5

cdr3_nt: TGCGCCAGCAGCCAAGTTGGCGAATACAATGAGCAGTTCTTC
cdr3_aa: CASSQVGEYNEQFF
d_call: NA
j_call: TRBJ2-1
clone_size: few
v_call: TRBV4-3

cdr3_nt: TGCGCCAGCAGCTTGGTTGGTGCGCGAATTAGCAATCAGCCCCAGCATTTT
cdr3_aa: CASSLVGARISNQPQHF
d_call: NA
j_call: TRBJ1-5
clone_size: NA
v_call: TRBV5-1

cdr3_nt: TGTGCCAGCAGTTATAGCAATCAGCCCCAGCATTTT
cdr3_aa: CASSYSNQPQHF
d_call: NA
j_call: TRBJ1-5
clone_size: few
v_call: TRBV2

cdr3_nt: TGTGCCAGCAGCCCACCCCCGAAGCAGACCTACGAGCAGTACTTC
cdr3_aa: CASSPPPKQTYEQYF
d_call: NA
j_call: TRBJ2-7
clone_size: NA
v_call: TRBV7-9

cdr3_nt: TGTGCCAGCAGCAGGACAGGGGACGAGCAGTACTTC
cdr3_aa: CASSRTGDEQYF
d_call: TRBD1
j_call: TRBJ2-7
clone_size: NA
v_call: TRBV6-5

cdr3_nt: TGCGCCAGCAGCTTGAGGGACACCGGGGAGCTGTTTTTT
cdr3_aa: CASSLRDTGELFF
d_call: NA
j_call: TRBJ2-2
clone_size: NA
v_call: TRBV5-1

cdr3_nt: TGTGCCAGCACTACAACAGGGGGCGATGAGCAGTTCTTC
cdr3_aa: CASTTTGGDEQFF
d_call: TRBD1
j_call: TRBJ2-1
clone_size: NA
v_call: TRBV12-3/TRBV12-4

cdr3_nt: TGTGCCAGCAGCTTGGGGAGCGGGAGAGTCAGCCGGGAGCTGTTTTTT
cdr3_aa: CASSLGSGRVSRELFF
d_call: TRBD2
j_call: TRBJ2-2
clone_size: NA
v_call: TRBV5-4

cdr3_nt: TGTGCCAGCAGCCAATCGGCAGGGGGCGCGAATGAAAAACTGTTTTTT
cdr3_aa: CASSQSAGGANEKLFF
d_call: TRBD1
j_call: TRBJ1-4
clone_size: once
v_call: TRBV4-2

cdr3_nt: TGTGCCAGCCGGCGTAGCCCTGGGTTCGAGCAGTACTTC
cdr3_aa: CASRRSPGFEQYF
d_call: NA
j_call: TRBJ2-7
clone_size: NA
v_call: TRBV2

cdr3_nt: TGTGCCAGCAACACGCGACAGGGAGCTATCCTCCACCTCAACTATGGCTACACCTTC
cdr3_aa: CASNTRQGAILHLNYGYTF
d_call: TRBD1
j_call: TRBJ1-2
clone_size: NA
v_call: TRBV28

cdr3_nt: TGTGCCAGCAGTTACAGGTGGGACAGGGCCTCCTACGAGCAGTACTTC
cdr3_aa: CASSYRWDRASYEQYF
d_call: TRBD1
j_call: TRBJ2-7
clone_size: NA
v_call: TRBV6-5

cdr3_nt: TGTGCCAGCAGCACACCTAGCGGGGCGAGCTCTGGGGCCAACGTCCTGACTTTC
cdr3_aa: CASSTPSGASSGANVLTF
d_call: TRBD2
j_call: TRBJ2-6
clone_size: NA
v_call: TRBV5-4

cdr3_nt: TGCGCCAGCAGCGAACAAGGGACACCCCAATGGGAGACCCAGTACTTC
cdr3_aa: CASSEQGTPQWETQYF
d_call: NA
j_call: TRBJ2-5
clone_size: NA
v_call: TRBV5-1

cdr3_nt: TGTGCCAGCAGTTCGGAGGCCTCCTATAATTCACCCCTCCACTTT
cdr3_aa: CASSSEASYNSPLHF
d_call: NA
j_call: TRBJ1-6
clone_size: few
v_call: TRBV2

cdr3_nt: TGTGCCAGCAGCGCGAGGGGGGGGACTAGTCCCAATGAGCAGTTCTTC
cdr3_aa: CASSARGGTSPNEQFF
d_call: TRBD2
j_call: TRBJ2-1
clone_size: NA
v_call: TRBV9

cdr3_nt: TGTGCCAGCAGTCGTTCATACGGGGAGCTGTTTTTT
cdr3_aa: CASSRSYGELFF
d_call: NA
j_call: TRBJ2-2
clone_size: NA
v_call: TRBV6-5

cdr3_nt: TGTGCCAGCAGCTTAGCTTCGACACGCCGACCCTACAATGAGCAGTTCTTC
cdr3_aa: CASSLASTRRPYNEQFF
d_call: NA
j_call: TRBJ2-1
clone_size: NA
v_call: TRBV11-2

cdr3_nt: TGTGCCAGCAGCTCCTTGGTGACGGGAGGACCTGTGGAGCAGTACTTC
cdr3_aa: CASSSLVTGGPVEQYF
d_call: TRBD2
j_call: TRBJ2-7
clone_size: NA
v_call: TRBV11-2

cdr3_nt: TGTGCCAGCAGCAACCGGGACAACCAAGAGACCCAGTACTTC
cdr3_aa: CASSNRDNQETQYF
d_call: NA
j_call: TRBJ2-5
clone_size: NA
v_call: TRBV5-4

cdr3_nt: TGTGCCATCAGTGACCCCGGGGCCGAGCAGTACTTC
cdr3_aa: CAISDPGAEQYF
d_call: NA
j_call: TRBJ2-7
clone_size: NA
v_call: TRBV10-3

cdr3_nt: TGTGCCAGCAGCTTAGTATCCTCAGTCTCCTACGAGCAGTACTTC
cdr3_aa: CASSLVSSVSYEQYF
d_call: NA
j_call: TRBJ2-7
clone_size: NA
v_call: TRBV7-2

cdr3_nt: TGTGCCAGCAGCTTAGTGGCTAGCGGGAGCTCCGGGGAGCTGTTTTTT
cdr3_aa: CASSLVASGSSGELFF
d_call: TRBD2
j_call: TRBJ2-2
clone_size: NA
v_call: TRBV7-2

cdr3_nt: TGTGCCAGCAGCTTAGAGGCTAGCGGGGCTCAAGAGACCCAGTACTTC
cdr3_aa: CASSLEASGAQETQYF
d_call: TRBD2
j_call: TRBJ2-5
clone_size: NA
v_call: TRBV7-2

cdr3_nt: TGTGCCAGCAGCTCCTTAGAGGGACATTACTACGAGCAGTACTTC
cdr3_aa: CASSSLEGHYYEQYF
d_call: NA
j_call: TRBJ2-7
clone_size: NA
v_call: TRBV7-6

cdr3_nt: TGCGCCAGCAGCCAAGGACAGGGCACTGAAGCTTTCTTT
cdr3_aa: CASSQGQGTEAFF
d_call: TRBD1
j_call: TRBJ1-1
clone_size: NA
v_call: TRBV4-1

cdr3_nt: TGTGCCAGCAGCCAAGCCGGGAGTCTCAATGAGCAGTTCTTC
cdr3_aa: CASSQAGSLNEQFF
d_call: NA
j_call: TRBJ2-1
clone_size: NA
v_call: TRBV14

cdr3_nt: TGTGCCAGTAGCTTTACTAGCGGGGCCCCCGTTCGCAATGAGCAGTTCTTC
cdr3_aa: CASSFTSGAPVRNEQFF
d_call: TRBD2
j_call: TRBJ2-1
clone_size: NA
v_call: TRBV19

cdr3_nt: TGTGCCAACTCGGGCAGCAATTGTGAGCAGTACTTC
cdr3_aa: CANSGSNCEQYF
d_call: NA
j_call: TRBJ2-7
clone_size: NA
v_call: TRBV19

cdr3_nt: TGTGCCAGCAGTGAAGTGACAGCGGCCCCCTACGAGCAGTACTTC
cdr3_aa: CASSEVTAAPYEQYF
d_call: NA
j_call: TRBJ2-7
clone_size: NA
v_call: TRBV2

cdr3_nt: TGTGCCAGCAGTTTACTGGGACTGCGTAGCAATCAGCCCCAGCATTTT
cdr3_aa: CASSLLGLRSNQPQHF
d_call: NA
j_call: TRBJ1-5
clone_size: NA
v_call: TRBV28

cdr3_nt: TGTGCCAGCCCCGGGCAGGGGGTAATGAACACTGAAGCTTTCTTT
cdr3_aa: CASPGQGVMNTEAFF
d_call: TRBD1
j_call: TRBJ1-1
clone_size: NA
v_call: TRBV28

cdr3_nt: TGCGCCAGCAGCGATGGACAGGGGGCTCCGGTTTTAGCTGAAGCTTTCTTT
cdr3_aa: CASSDGQGAPVLAEAFF
d_call: TRBD1
j_call: TRBJ1-1
clone_size: NA
v_call: TRBV5-1

cdr3_nt: TGTGCCAGCAGCGCACGGACAGGGAGGTACGAGCAGTACTTC
cdr3_aa: CASSARTGRYEQYF
d_call: TRBD1
j_call: TRBJ2-7
clone_size: NA
v_call: TRBV7-2

cdr3_nt: TGTGCCAGCAGTGAATTGGTCAGCGAAAAACTGTTTTTT
cdr3_aa: CASSELVSEKLFF
d_call: NA
j_call: TRBJ1-4
clone_size: NA
v_call: TRBV25-1

cdr3_nt: TGTGCCAGCAGCTTAGTGTTTTGGACAACGAACACCGGGGAGCTGTTTTTT
cdr3_aa: CASSLVFWTTNTGELFF
d_call: NA
j_call: TRBJ2-2
clone_size: NA
v_call: TRBV7-8

cdr3_nt: TGTGCCAGCAGCTCGAGACTAGGGGTCTCCCTAGAGCAGTACTTC
cdr3_aa: CASSSRLGVSLEQYF
d_call: NA
j_call: TRBJ2-7
clone_size: NA
v_call: TRBV5-4

cdr3_nt: TGTGCCAGCAGCCGCCGGGGTTCGACGAATGAAAAACTGTTTTTT
cdr3_aa: CASSRRGSTNEKLFF
d_call: NA
j_call: TRBJ1-4
clone_size: NA
v_call: TRBV3-1/TRBV3-2

cdr3_nt: TGCGCCAGCAGCTTGGTGGGCAGCTCCTACGAGCAGTACTTC
cdr3_aa: CASSLVGSSYEQYF
d_call: NA
j_call: TRBJ2-7
clone_size: NA
v_call: TRBV5-1

cdr3_nt: TGTGCCAGTAGTAGAGGCGGCAGCACAGATACGCAGTATTTT
cdr3_aa: CASSRGGSTDTQYF
d_call: NA
j_call: TRBJ2-3
clone_size: NA
v_call: TRBV19

cdr3_nt: TGTGCCAGCAGTTACGCCGGAGGGGTCCGGGGGCGCGGCTACACCTTC
cdr3_aa: CASSYAGGVRGRGYTF
d_call: NA
j_call: TRBJ1-2
clone_size: once
v_call: TRBV6-5

cdr3_nt: TGTGCCAGCACAAGGGGCATAAGTGACACTGAAGCTTTCTTT
cdr3_aa: CASTRGISDTEAFF
d_call: NA
j_call: TRBJ1-1
clone_size: NA
v_call: TRBV13

cdr3_nt: TGTGCCAGCAGCCCCCAGGGTTTTAGGGGGACAAACACTGAAGCTTTCTTT
cdr3_aa: CASSPQGFRGTNTEAFF
d_call: NA
j_call: TRBJ1-1
clone_size: NA
v_call: TRBV9

cdr3_nt: TGTGCCAGCAGCTTAAGACAGGGGGGTCCCTACGAGCAGTACTTC
cdr3_aa: CASSLRQGGPYEQYF
d_call: TRBD1
j_call: TRBJ2-7
clone_size: NA
v_call: TRBV7-2

cdr3_nt: TGTGCCAGCAGTTACGGAAGCTATGGCTACACCTTC
cdr3_aa: CASSYGSYGYTF
d_call: NA
j_call: TRBJ1-2
clone_size: NA
v_call: TRBV6-2/TRBV6-3

cdr3_nt: TGTGCCAGCAGTACGGCTAGGACAGCCTATGGCTACACCTTC
cdr3_aa: CASSTARTAYGYTF
d_call: NA
j_call: TRBJ1-2
clone_size: once
v_call: TRBV11-2

cdr3_nt: TGCGCCAGCAGTCACTCAGAGACAGGGACGAGCTCCTATAATTCACCCCTCCACTTT
cdr3_aa: CASSHSETGTSSYNSPLHF
d_call: TRBD1
j_call: TRBJ1-6
clone_size: NA
v_call: TRBV23-1

cdr3_nt: TGTGCCAGCAGTGACACTTTTGGCAACGAGCAGTACTTC
cdr3_aa: CASSDTFGNEQYF
d_call: NA
j_call: TRBJ2-7
clone_size: NA
v_call: TRBV28

cdr3_nt: TGTGCCAGCAGTTACTCGATGATCGCACCCTCCTACAATGAGCAGTTCTTC
cdr3_aa: CASSYSMIAPSYNEQFF
d_call: NA
j_call: TRBJ2-1
clone_size: NA
v_call: TRBV6-2/TRBV6-3

cdr3_nt: TGTGCCAGCAGTAAGAGCTCTGGGGCCAACGTCCTGACTTTC
cdr3_aa: CASSKSSGANVLTF
d_call: NA
j_call: TRBJ2-6
clone_size: NA
v_call: TRBV28